This passage covers 14 T cell receptor beta chains from one sample sequenced in a study of blood T cell repertoires in COVID-19 (dated by TCRdb to about 2020). Library preparation was by the immunoSEQ multiplex PCR assay. TCRdb carries this immuneACCESS record with in-frame sequences only. Its versions omit some clonotypes, under half of them owing to an unresolved V gene in the studies checked, with the rest unexplained. The sample table shows roughly 350,000 clones, and 85% are seen once. The ten biggest clones cover about 3.6% of the sample. Sequencing used peripheral blood. The receptor source for this set is a woman aged 18-29 years with acute or convalescent COVID-19.

The V call is TRBV28, the J call TRBJ2-4; D unclear. This CDR3 region has 16 residues. V shed 3 bases and J shed 8 bases, with 20 bases lying between them. Germline assignment: CDR1 MDHEN and CDR2 SYDVKM. CDR3 sequence (DNA): TGTGCCAGCAGTTTCTCCACGGGTCGCACGAGAGACATTCAGTACTTC. Residues: CASSFSTGRTRDIQYF. The full variable domain, its missing parts supplied by reference TRBV28 and TRBJ2-4, is DVKVTQSSRYLVKRTGEKVFLECVQDMDHENMFWYRQDPGLGLRLIYFSYDVKMKEKGDIPEGYSVSREKKERFSLILESASTNQTSMYLCASSFSTGRTRDIQYFGAGTRLSVL.

The chain couples TRBV10-1 to TRBJ2-2; a weak D match, TRBD1 (6 bases). Trimming left V 3 bases short and J 7 bases short, with 12 bases between. CDR3 length: 14 residues. In germline, CDR1 is WNHNN, CDR2 SYGVQD (reference sequence). For the CDR3, the DNA is TGCGCCAGCAGTGATCCCGGGACAAGCGGGGAGCTGTTTTTT. Its protein is CASSDPGTSGELFF.

This clone was seen only a few times. This chain joins TRBV30 and TRBJ1-3; unclear D gene. Germline V CDR1 and CDR2: GTSNPN, SVGIG (reference sequence). The CDR3 loop spans 14 amino acids. Deletions cut 2 bases from V and 0 bases from J, with 8 bases between. The CDR3 DNA sequence: TGTGCCTGGAGTTCTGAGAACTCTGGAAACACCATATATTTT. Protein sequence: CAWSSENSGNTIYF.

The rearrangement joins TRBV20-1 to TRBJ2-1, with TRBD2 as a possible D gene (6 bases). Germline V gives CDR1 DFQATT, CDR2 SNEGSKA (reference sequence). The ends were cut back, 4 bases at V and 9 bases at J, with 10 bases in the middle. The CDR3 contains 11 residues. The CDR3 spells CSAIGEVEQFF. The DNA of the CDR3 is TGCAGTGCTATAGGGGAGGTTGAGCAGTTCTTC.

V and J are TRBV27 and TRBJ1-2, with TRBD1 matching 8 bases. V lost 4 bases and J lost 3; bases outside the gene matches: 4. This CDR3 contains 14 residues. CDR1 and CDR2 from the germline V gene are MNHEY and SMNVEV (reference sequence). The CDR3, as DNA: TGTGCCAGCAGTTCGGGACAGGCCTACTATGGCTACACCTTC. It encodes CASSSGQAYYGYTF.

J is TRBJ2-3 and V is TRBV5-6, with D possibly being TRBD2 (6 bases). The CDR3 has 13 amino acids. Germline CDR1 reads SGHDT; CDR2 reads YYEEEE. Trimming took 4 bases from V and 3 from J, leaving 9 bases between them. The CDR3 reads CASSRGTTDTQYF. CDR3 DNA: TGTGCCAGCAGCCGAGGGACTACAGATACGCAGTATTTT. The full variable domain, its missing parts supplied by reference TRBV5-6 and TRBJ2-3, is DAGVTQSPTHLIKTRGQQVTLRCSPKSGHDTVSWYQQALGQGPQFIFQYYEEEERQRGNFPDRFSGHQFPNYSSELNVNALLLGDSALYLCASSRGTTDTQYFGPGTRLTVL.

The V gene is TRBV19, the J gene TRBJ2-3; the match to TRBD2 covers 12 bases. CDR3 length: 18 amino acids. From germline, CDR1 is LNHDA and CDR2 SQIVND (reference sequence). Trimming at V came to 4 bases and at J to 3 bases, leaving 11 bases not matched to a gene. The CDR3 nucleotides are TGTGCCAGTAGTACTAGCGGGGGGGCCCTTAGAGGAACAGATACGCAGTATTTT. This translates into CASSTSGGALRGTDTQYF.

This clone was picked up one time. The V gene is TRBV19, the J gene TRBJ2-3; TRBD2 matches 12 bases. The junction had 3 bases not matched to a gene; V was cut back by 3 bases and J by 2 bases. The CDR3 totals 16 residues. Germline CDR1 is LNHDA and CDR2 is SQIVND (reference sequence). The CDR3 region has the DNA TGTGCCAGTAGTATCCTAGCGGGGGGGTCCACAGATACGCAGTATTTT. Translated, it gives CASSILAGGSTDTQYF. The full variable domain, with the rest looked up from reference TRBV19 and TRBJ2-3, is DGGITQSPKYLFRKEGQNVTLSCEQNLNHDAMYWYRQDPGQGLRLIYYSQIVNDFQKGDIAEGYSVSREKKESFPLTVTSAQKNPTAFYLCASSILAGGSTDTQYFGPGTRLTVL.

In this sample, this clone turned up once. The chain employs TRBV3-1 (or the pseudogene TRBV3-2) and TRBJ1-4, with D unresolved. Per germline, CDR1 LGHDT and CDR2 YNNKEL (reference sequence). The CDR3 loop spans 15 amino acids. Trimming cost V 4 bases and J 8 bases, with 17 bases left between them. Written as DNA, the CDR3 is TGTGCCAGCAGCCCCCGGGAGAGGGAAAGGGAAAAACTGTTTTTT. Its protein is CASSPREREREKLFF.

This chain joins TRBV7-3 and TRBJ2-3; D is perhaps TRBD2 (7 bases). Germline V gene data show CDR1 as SGHTA and CDR2 as FQGTGA. Trimming took 2 bases from V and 2 from J, leaving 11 bases between them. The CDR3 contains 15 residues. CDR3 DNA sequence: TGTGCCAGCAGCTTAGGGGGGGCCGTCACAGATACGCAGTATTTT. Protein: CASSLGGAVTDTQYF.

This chain joins TRBV4-2 and TRBJ1-5; 7 bases agree with TRBD1. The V segment lost 3 bases and the J segment 11 bases; nucleotides outside the gene matches: 13. This CDR3 contains 15 residues. Germline V gives CDR1 LGHNA, CDR2 YNFKEQ. CDR3 DNA sequence: TGTGCCAGCAGCCACAACAGGGACCCCCAGGGGGCCCAGCATTTT. It specifies CASSHNRDPQGAQHF.

The CDR3 spells CASSQAELVSGELFF. DNA for the CDR3: TGTGCCAGCAGCCAAGCGGAACTAGTATCCGGGGAGCTGTTTTTT. The chain couples TRBV4-2 to TRBJ2-2, with a possible D match to TRBD2 (5 bases). The germline V and J ends were trimmed by 1 base and 6 bases, with 12 bases remaining between them. The CDR3 runs 15 residues. CDR1 is LGHNA, CDR2 YNFKEQ, per germline.

The chain uses TRBV5-1 and TRBJ2-7, with TRBD1 matching 7 bases. Germline V CDR1 and CDR2: SGHRS, YFSETQ. This CDR3 comprises 16 residues. Trimming removed 0 bases from V and 1 base from J; junction bases left unmatched: 7. The CDR3 reads CASSLVGTVQSYEQYF. In DNA form, the CDR3 reads TGCGCCAGCAGCTTGGTGGGGACAGTACAATCCTACGAGCAGTACTTC. The full variable domain, its missing parts supplied by reference TRBV5-1 and TRBJ2-7, is KAGVTQTPRYLIKTRGQQVTLSCSPISGHRSVSWYQQTPGQGLQFLFEYFSETQRNKGNFPGRFSGRQFSNSRSEMNVSTLELGDSALYLCASSLVGTVQSYEQYFGPGTRLTVT.

This sequence joins TRBV3-1 (or the pseudogene TRBV3-2) and TRBJ2-7, with D possibly matching TRBD1 (5 bases). The CDR3 contains 17 residues. Germline CDR1 reads LGHDT; CDR2 reads YNNKEL (reference sequence). V was cut by 0 bases and J by 4 bases, with 19 bases left in between. For the CDR3, the DNA is TGTGCCAGCAGCCAAGATTATGCAGGGATGGATGCGTACGAGCAGTACTTC. It specifies CASSQDYAGMDAYEQYF.